The clone carrying this TCR delta chain has just one count. The same CDR3 is also encoded by other DNA sequences in this sample. TCRdb called clones from the RT-PCR reads again using CATT. The sample records 13,000 or so delta-chain clones, about 34% being singletons. The data belong to a study of gamma-delta T cells after stem cell transplantation. After removal of 1 base from V and 2 bases from J, the junction contained 18 bases not matched to a gene. Germline CDR1 reads NSMFDY; CDR2 reads ISSIKDK. The CDR3 extends over 20 amino acids. The gene calls are TRAV29/DV5 and TRDJ1; 12 bases map to TRDD3. The TCR was taken from a human donor. It is not recorded whose cells these are; they may come from a transplant donor. Material for sequencing was gamma-delta T cells. The CDR3 loop is CAASNTSSRPGGYGTDKLIF. The CDR3 DNA follows: TGTGCAGCAAGCAACACTTCTTCCCGGCCTGGGGGATACGGGACCGATAAACTCATCTTT.